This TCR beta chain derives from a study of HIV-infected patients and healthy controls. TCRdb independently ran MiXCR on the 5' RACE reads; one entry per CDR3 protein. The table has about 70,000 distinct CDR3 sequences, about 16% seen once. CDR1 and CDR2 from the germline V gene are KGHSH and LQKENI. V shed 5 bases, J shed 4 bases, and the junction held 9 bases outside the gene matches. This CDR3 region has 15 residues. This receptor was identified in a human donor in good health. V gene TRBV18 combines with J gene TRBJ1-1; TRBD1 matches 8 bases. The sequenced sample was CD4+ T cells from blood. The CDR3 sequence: CASSNRQGLGTEAFF. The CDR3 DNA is TGTGCCAGCTCAAACCGACAGGGGTTAGGCACTGAAGCTTTCTTT.